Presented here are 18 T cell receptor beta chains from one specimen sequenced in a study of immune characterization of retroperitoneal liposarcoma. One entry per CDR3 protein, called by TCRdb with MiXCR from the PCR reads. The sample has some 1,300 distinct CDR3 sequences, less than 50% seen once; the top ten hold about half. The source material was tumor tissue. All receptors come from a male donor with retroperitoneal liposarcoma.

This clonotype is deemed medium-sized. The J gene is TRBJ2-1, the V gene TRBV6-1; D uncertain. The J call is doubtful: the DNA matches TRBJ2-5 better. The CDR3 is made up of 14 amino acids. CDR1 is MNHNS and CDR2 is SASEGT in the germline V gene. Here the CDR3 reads CASSVGSGQETQYF. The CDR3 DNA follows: TGTGCCAGCAGTGTAGGGTCAGGCCAAGAGACCCAGTACTTC.

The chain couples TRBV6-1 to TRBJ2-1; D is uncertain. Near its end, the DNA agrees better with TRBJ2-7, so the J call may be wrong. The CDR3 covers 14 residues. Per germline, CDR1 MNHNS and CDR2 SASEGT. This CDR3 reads CASSEFYGSYEQYF. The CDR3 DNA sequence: TGTGCCAGCAGTGAATTTTACGGCTCCTACGAGCAGTACTTC.

The CDR3 bases are TGTGCCAGCAGCGAAAGCGGGGGGGCGGCCTACAATGAGCAGTACTTC. Its translation is CASSESGGAAYNEQYF. The chain recombines TRBV6-1 with TRBJ2-5; 10 bases line up with TRBD2. The V gene's germline CDR1 is MNHNS and CDR2 SASEGT. The CDR3 spans 16 residues. The V and J ends lost 6 bases and 11 bases, in that order; junction bases with no gene match: 18.

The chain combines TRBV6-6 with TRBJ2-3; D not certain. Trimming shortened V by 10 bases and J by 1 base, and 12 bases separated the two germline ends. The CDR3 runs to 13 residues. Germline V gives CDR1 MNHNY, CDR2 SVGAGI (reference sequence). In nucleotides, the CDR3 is TGTGCCACCGAGACAAGCGGCACAGATACGCAGTATTTT. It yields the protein CATETSGTDTQYF.

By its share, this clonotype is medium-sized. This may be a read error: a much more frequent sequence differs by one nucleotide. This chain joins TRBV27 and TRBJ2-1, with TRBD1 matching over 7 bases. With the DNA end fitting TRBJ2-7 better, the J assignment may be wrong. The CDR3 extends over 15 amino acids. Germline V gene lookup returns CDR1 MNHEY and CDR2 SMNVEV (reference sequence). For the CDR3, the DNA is TGTGCCAGCAGTTACTCAGGGGGTCCCAACTACGAGCAGTACTTC. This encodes CASSYSGGPNYEQYF.

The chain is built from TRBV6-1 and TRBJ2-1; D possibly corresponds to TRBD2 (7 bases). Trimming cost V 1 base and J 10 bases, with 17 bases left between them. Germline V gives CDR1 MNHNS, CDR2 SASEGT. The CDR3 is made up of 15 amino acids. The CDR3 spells CASSEDMRGGGEQFF. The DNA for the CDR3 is TGTGCCAGCAGTGAAGATATGCGGGGAGGGGGAGAGCAGTTCTTC.

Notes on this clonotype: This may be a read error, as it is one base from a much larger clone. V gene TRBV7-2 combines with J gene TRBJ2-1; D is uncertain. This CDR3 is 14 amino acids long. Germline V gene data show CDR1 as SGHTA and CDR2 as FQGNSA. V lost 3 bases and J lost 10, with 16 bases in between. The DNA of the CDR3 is TGTGCCAGCAGCTTGACGGACGTAGCCTACGAGCAGTTCTTC. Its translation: CASSLTDVAYEQFF.

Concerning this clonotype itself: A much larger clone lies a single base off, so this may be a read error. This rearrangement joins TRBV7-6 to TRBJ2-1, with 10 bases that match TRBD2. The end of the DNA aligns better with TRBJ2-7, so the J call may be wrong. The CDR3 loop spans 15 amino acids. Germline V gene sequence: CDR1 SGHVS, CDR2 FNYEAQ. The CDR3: CASSPRTSGNNEQYF. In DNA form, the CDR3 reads TGTGCCAGCAGCCCTCGGACTAGCGGCAACAATGAGCAGTACTTC.

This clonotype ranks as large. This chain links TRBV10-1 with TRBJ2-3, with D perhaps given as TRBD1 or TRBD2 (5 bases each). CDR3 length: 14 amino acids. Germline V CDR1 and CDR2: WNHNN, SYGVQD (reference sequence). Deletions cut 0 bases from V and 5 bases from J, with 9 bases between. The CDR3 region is CASSESFGGDTQYF. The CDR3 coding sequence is TGCGCCAGCAGTGAGTCGTTTGGGGGAGATACGCAGTATTTT.

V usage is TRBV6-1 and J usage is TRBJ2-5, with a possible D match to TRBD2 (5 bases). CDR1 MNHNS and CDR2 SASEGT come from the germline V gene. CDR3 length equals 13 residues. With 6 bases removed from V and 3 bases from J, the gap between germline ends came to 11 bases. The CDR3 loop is CASRRVEEETQYF. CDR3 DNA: TGTGCCAGCAGGAGGGTTGAGGAAGAGACCCAGTACTTC.

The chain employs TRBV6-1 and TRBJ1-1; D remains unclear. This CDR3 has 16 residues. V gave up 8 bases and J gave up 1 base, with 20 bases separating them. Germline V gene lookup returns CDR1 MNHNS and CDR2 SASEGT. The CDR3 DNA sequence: TGTGCCAGCGGCACGCGCGCAGCGGCCTCGAACACTGAAGCTTTCTTT. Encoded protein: CASGTRAAASNTEAFF.

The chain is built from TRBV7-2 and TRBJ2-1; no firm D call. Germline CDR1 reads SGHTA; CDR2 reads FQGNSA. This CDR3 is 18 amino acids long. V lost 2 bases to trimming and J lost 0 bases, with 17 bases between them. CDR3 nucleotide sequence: TGTGCCAGCAGCTTAATCAAACAGTTTCCAGTCTCCTACAATGAGCAGTTCTTC. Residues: CASSLIKQFPVSYNEQFF.

The CDR3, as DNA: TGTGCCAGCAGTGCTAGCGGAATCTCCTACGAGCAGTACTTC. Encoded protein: CASSASGISYEQYF. J is TRBJ2-5 and V is TRBV12-3 or TRBV12-4; 7 bases line up with TRBD2. The DNA end is more similar to TRBJ2-7, so the J call may be wrong. There are 14 residues in the CDR3.

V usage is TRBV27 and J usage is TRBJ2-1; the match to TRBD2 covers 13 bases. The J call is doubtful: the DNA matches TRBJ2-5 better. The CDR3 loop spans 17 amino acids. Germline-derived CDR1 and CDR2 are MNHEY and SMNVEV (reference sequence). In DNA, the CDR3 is TGTGCCAGCAGTTTTTTCGGACTAGCGGGAGATACGGAGACCCAGTACTTC. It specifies CASSFFGLAGDTETQYF.

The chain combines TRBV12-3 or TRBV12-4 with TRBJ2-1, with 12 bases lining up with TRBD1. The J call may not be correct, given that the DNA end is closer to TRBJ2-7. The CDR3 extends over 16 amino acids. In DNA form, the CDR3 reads TGTGCCAGCAGTTTAGCCGGGACAGGGGGCTACAATGAGCAGTACTTC. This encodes CASSLAGTGGYNEQYF.

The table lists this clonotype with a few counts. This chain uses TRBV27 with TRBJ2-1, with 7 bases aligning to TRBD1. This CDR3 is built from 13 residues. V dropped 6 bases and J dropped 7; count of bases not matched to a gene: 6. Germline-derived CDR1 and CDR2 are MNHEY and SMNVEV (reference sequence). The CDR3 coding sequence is TGTGCCAGCAGAACAGGGGCCACTAATGAGCAGTTCTTC. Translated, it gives CASRTGATNEQFF.

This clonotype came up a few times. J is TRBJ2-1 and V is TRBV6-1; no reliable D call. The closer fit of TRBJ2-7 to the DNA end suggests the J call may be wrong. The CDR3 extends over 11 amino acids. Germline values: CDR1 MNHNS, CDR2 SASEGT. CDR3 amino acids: CAASHFYEQYF. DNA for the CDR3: TGTGCCGCCAGCCATTTCTACGAGCAGTACTTC.

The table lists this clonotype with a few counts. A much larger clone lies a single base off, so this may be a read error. CDR3 region: CASSWSKGGSVSEQYF. CDR3 DNA: TGTGCCAGCAGTTGGTCCAAGGGCGGGAGCGTCAGTGAGCAGTACTTC. The chain is built from TRBV6-1 and TRBJ2-1; 7 positions agree with TRBD2. The DNA end lines up better with TRBJ2-7; the J call may be wrong. Germline V gene sequence: CDR1 MNHNS, CDR2 SASEGT. The CDR3 loop spans 16 amino acids.